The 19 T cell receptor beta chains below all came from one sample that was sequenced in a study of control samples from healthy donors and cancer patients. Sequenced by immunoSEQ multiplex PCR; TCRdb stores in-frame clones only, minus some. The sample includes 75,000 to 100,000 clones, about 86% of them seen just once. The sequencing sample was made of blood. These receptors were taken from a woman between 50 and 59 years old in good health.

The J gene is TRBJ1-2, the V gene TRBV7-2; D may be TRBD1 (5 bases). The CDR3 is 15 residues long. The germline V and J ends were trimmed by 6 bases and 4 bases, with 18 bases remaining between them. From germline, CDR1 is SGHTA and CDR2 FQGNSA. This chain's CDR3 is CASSHFDTDIYGYTF. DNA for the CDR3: TGTGCCAGCAGTCATTTCGACACGGACATCTATGGCTACACCTTC.

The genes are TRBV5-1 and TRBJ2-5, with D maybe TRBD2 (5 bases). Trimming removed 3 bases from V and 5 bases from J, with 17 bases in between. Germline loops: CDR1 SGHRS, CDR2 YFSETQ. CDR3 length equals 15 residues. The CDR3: CASSSEDGAGETQYF. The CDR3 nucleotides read TGCGCCAGCAGCTCGGAGGACGGAGCTGGGGAGACCCAGTACTTC. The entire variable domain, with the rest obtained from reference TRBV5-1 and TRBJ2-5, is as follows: KAGVTQTPRYLIKTRGQQVTLSCSPISGHRSVSWYQQTPGQGLQFLFEYFSETQRNKGNFPGRFSGRQFSNSRSEMNVSTLELGDSALYLCASSSEDGAGETQYFGPGTRLLVL.

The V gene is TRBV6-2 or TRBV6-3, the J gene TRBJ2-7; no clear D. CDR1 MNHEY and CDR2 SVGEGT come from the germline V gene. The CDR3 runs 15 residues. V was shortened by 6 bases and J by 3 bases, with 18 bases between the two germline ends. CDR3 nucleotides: TGTGCCAGCAGCAGTACCCGCGATAGCCACTACGAGCAGTACTTC. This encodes CASSSTRDSHYEQYF.

The CDR3 reads CASSPRLAGVAYNEQFF. The CDR3 DNA reads as TGTGCCAGTAGTCCCCGACTAGCGGGAGTCGCCTACAATGAGCAGTTCTTC. This chain connects TRBV19 to TRBJ2-1, with 12 bases aligning to TRBD2. After removal of 5 bases from V and 2 bases from J, the junction contained 7 bases not matched to a gene. The CDR3 sequence is 17 residues long. From germline, CDR1 is LNHDA and CDR2 SQIVND (reference sequence).

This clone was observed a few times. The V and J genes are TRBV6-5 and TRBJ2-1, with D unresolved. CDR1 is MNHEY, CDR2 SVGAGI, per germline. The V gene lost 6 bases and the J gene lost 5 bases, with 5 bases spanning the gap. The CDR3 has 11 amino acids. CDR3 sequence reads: CASRVDNEQFF. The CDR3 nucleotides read TGTGCCAGCAGGGTTGACAATGAGCAGTTCTTC.

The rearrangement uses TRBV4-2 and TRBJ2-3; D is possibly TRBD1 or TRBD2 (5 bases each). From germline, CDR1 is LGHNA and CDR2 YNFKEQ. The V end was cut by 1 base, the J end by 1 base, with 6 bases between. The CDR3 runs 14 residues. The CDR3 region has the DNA TGTGCCAGCAGCCAAGGGGACGGCACAGATACGCAGTATTTT. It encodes CASSQGDGTDTQYF.

In nucleotides, the CDR3 is TGTGCCAGCAGCCAAGGACAGAATTCACCCCTCCACTTT. It yields the protein CASSQGQNSPLHF. The rearrangement links TRBV16 to TRBJ1-6; perhaps TRBD1 as D (6 bases). Deletions cut 2 bases from V and 7 bases from J, with 6 bases between. Germline CDR1 KGHSY, CDR2 FQNENV. The CDR3 is 13 amino acids.

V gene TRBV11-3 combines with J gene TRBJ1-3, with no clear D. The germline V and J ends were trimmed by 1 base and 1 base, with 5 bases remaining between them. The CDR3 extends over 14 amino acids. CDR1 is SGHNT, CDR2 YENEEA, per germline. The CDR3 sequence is CASSLGPSGNTIYF. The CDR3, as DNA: TGTGCCAGCAGCTTAGGGCCTTCTGGAAACACCATATATTTT.

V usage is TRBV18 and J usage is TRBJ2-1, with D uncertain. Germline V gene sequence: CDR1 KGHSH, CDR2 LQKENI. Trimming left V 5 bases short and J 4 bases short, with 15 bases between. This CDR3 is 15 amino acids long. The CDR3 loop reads CASSVTTGPYNEQFF. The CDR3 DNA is TGTGCCAGCTCAGTGACAACCGGGCCATACAATGAGCAGTTCTTC.

CDR3 region: CASSLAGTHSNQPQHF. The CDR3 DNA reads TGTGCCAGCAGCTTAGCCGGGACACATAGCAATCAGCCCCAGCATTTT. The J gene is TRBJ1-5, the V gene TRBV7-2, with a weak D call TRBD1 (6 bases). CDR3 length: 16 residues. From germline, CDR1 is SGHTA and CDR2 FQGNSA. V lost 0 bases and J 0 bases, leaving 9 bases between the germline ends.

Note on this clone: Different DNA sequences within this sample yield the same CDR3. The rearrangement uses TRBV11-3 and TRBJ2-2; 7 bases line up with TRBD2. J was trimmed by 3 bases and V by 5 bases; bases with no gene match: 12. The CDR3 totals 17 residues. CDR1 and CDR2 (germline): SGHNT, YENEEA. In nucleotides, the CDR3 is TGTGCCAGCAGCCCGAGCGGGGCCAGAGCAGACACCGGGGAGCTGTTTTTT. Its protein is CASSPSGARADTGELFF. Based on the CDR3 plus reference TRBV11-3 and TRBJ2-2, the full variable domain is EAGVVQSPRYKIIEKKQPVAFWCNPISGHNTLYWYLQNLGQGPELLIRYENEEAVDDSQLPKDRFSAERLKGVDSTLKIQPAELGDSAVYLCASSPSGARADTGELFFGEGSRLTVL.

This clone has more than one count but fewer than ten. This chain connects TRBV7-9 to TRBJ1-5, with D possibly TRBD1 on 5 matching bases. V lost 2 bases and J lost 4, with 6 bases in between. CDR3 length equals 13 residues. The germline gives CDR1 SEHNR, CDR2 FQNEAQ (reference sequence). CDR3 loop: CASSLQGNQPQHF. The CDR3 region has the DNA TGTGCCAGCAGCTTACAGGGAAATCAGCCCCAGCATTTT.

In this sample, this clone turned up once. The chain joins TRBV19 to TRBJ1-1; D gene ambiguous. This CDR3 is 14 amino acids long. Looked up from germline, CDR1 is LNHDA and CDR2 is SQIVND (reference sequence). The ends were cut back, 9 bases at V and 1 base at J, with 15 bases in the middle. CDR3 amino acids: CARDGVGQNTEAFF. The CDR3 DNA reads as TGTGCCAGAGACGGGGTAGGTCAGAACACTGAAGCTTTCTTT. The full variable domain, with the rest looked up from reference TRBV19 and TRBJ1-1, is DGGITQSPKYLFRKEGQNVTLSCEQNLNHDAMYWYRQDPGQGLRLIYYSQIVNDFQKGDIAEGYSVSREKKESFPLTVTSAQKNPTAFYLCARDGVGQNTEAFFGQGTRLTVV.

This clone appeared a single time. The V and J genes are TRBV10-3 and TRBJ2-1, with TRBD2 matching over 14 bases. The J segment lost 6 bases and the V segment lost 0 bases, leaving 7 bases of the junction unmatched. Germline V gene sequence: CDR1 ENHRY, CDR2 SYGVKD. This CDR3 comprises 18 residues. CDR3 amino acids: CAISESSGTSGSGNEQFF. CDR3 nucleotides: TGTGCCATCAGTGAGTCCTCCGGGACTAGCGGGAGTGGCAATGAGCAGTTCTTC.

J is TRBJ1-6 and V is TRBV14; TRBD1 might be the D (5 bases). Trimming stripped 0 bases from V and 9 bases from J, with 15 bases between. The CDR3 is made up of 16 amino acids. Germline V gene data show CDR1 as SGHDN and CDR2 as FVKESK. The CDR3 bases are TGTGCCAGCAGCCAAGATCTTGGAGAGGGGACTTCACCCCTCCACTTT. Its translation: CASSQDLGEGTSPLHF.

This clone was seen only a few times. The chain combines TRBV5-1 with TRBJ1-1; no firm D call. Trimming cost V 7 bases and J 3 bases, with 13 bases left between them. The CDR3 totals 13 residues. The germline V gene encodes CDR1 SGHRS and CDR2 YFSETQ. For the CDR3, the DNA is TGCGCCAGCCATGTGAATCCGGACACTGAAGCTTTCTTT. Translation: CASHVNPDTEAFF. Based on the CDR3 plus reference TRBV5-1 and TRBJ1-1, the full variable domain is KAGVTQTPRYLIKTRGQQVTLSCSPISGHRSVSWYQQTPGQGLQFLFEYFSETQRNKGNFPGRFSGRQFSNSRSEMNVSTLELGDSALYLCASHVNPDTEAFFGQGTRLTVV.

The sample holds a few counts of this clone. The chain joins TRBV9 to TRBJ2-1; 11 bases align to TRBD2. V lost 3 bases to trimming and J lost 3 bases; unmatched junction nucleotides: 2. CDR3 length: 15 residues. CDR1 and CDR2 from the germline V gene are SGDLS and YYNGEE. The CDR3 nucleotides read TGTGCCAGCAGCGCGGGGACTAGCGGCTACAATGAGCAGTTCTTC. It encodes CASSAGTSGYNEQFF.

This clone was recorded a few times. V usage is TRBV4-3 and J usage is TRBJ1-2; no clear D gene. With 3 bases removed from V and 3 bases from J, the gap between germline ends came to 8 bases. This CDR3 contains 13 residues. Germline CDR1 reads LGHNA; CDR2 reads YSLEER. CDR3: CASSQPPDYGYTF. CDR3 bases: TGCGCCAGCAGCCAGCCTCCGGACTATGGCTACACCTTC.

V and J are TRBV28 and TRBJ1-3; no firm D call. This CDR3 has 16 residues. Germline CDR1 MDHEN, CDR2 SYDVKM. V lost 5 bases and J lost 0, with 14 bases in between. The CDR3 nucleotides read TGTGCCAGCAGTCTACGGGAGATTCCCTCTGGAAACACCATATATTTT. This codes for CASSLREIPSGNTIYF.